The next 3 T cell receptor beta chains were all read from a single sample in a study of cytomegalovirus exposure and HLA in healthy donors. Researchers ran the PCR with 60 Vbeta and 13 Jbeta primers. The protocol was immunoSEQ multiplex PCR, while the TCRdb copy is restricted to in-frame clones and leaves out a portion. This sample has around 150,000 clones, with 80% found just once. The sample taken for sequencing was PBMCs. Receptors originate from a man between 25 and 39 years old in good health and CMV-seronegative.

The chain combines TRBV5-4 with TRBJ2-7; 7 nucleotides match TRBD2. CDR3 size: 14 residues. After removal of 1 base from V and 6 bases from J, the junction contained 7 bases not matched to a gene. Germline CDR1 SGHNT, CDR2 YYREEE (reference sequence). CDR3 bases: TGTGCCAGCAGCTTGCACAGCGGGGAACTCGAGCAGTACTTC. It yields the protein CASSLHSGELEQYF.

This chain joins TRBV13 and TRBJ2-3; TRBD1 agrees at 11 bases. The CDR3 spans 15 residues. Germline CDR1 is PRHDT and CDR2 is FYEKMQ (reference sequence). Trimming took 5 bases from V and 2 from J; bases not matched to a gene: 3. The CDR3 spells CASSRTGGSTDTQYF. In DNA, the CDR3 is TGTGCCAGCAGCCGGACAGGGGGCTCCACAGATACGCAGTATTTT.

The rearrangement links TRBV28 to TRBJ1-4; unclear D gene. V was trimmed by 10 bases and J by 8 bases, leaving 17 bases between them. The CDR3 is 13 amino acids. Looked up from germline, CDR1 is MDHEN and CDR2 is SYDVKM. The CDR3 reads CATSPGMGEKLFF. In DNA, the CDR3 is TGTGCCACAAGTCCGGGGATGGGAGAAAAACTGTTTTTT.